The clone carrying this T cell receptor (beta chain) was seen ten or more times. This record belongs to a study of T cells after yellow fever vaccination. MiXCR, run by TCRdb on the 5' RACE reads, gives a single entry per CDR3 protein. The repertoire has fewer than 500,000 distinct CDR3 sequences, approximately 19% of them found once; the top ten carry 15% to 20%. Germline V gives CDR1 KGHDR, CDR2 SFDVKD. CDR3 size: 15 residues. Trimming removed 5 bases from V and 4 bases from J, with 16 bases in between. The material sequenced was PBMCs, taken before the yellow fever booster vaccination. The rearrangement uses TRBV24-1 and TRBJ2-5; D remains ambiguous. The TCR was taken from a young man who received the YFV17D yellow fever vaccine. CDR3 protein: CATSGLTYVRETQYF. The CDR3 nucleotides read TGTGCCACCAGTGGCTTGACATATGTCCGAGAGACCCAGTACTTC.